Shown below are 4 T cell receptor beta chains from a single sample sequenced in a study of blood T cell repertoires in COVID-19. Sequenced by immunoSEQ multiplex PCR; TCRdb stores in-frame clones only, minus some. The table shows about 30,000 clones, with roughly 85% occurring only once. Sample: peripheral blood. The receptors were sampled from a man of 80 years or more with active COVID-19.

This clone appeared once. The rearrangement uses TRBV19 and TRBJ2-3, with TRBD2 identical over 12 bases. Germline values: CDR1 LNHDA, CDR2 SQIVND (reference sequence). The CDR3 loop spans 15 amino acids. The trim removed 7 bases at V and 1 base at J, leaving 3 bases unmatched. CDR3 nucleotides: TGTGCCAGTACCCGGACTAGCGGGGGCACAGATACGCAGTATTTT. Residues: CASTRTSGGTDTQYF. Filled out from reference TRBV19 and TRBJ2-3, the complete variable domain reads DGGITQSPKYLFRKEGQNVTLSCEQNLNHDAMYWYRQDPGQGLRLIYYSQIVNDFQKGDIAEGYSVSREKKESFPLTVTSAQKNPTAFYLCASTRTSGGTDTQYFGPGTRLTVL.

This clone was picked up one time. The CDR3 sequence is CASSPQDAYVPEFF. The DNA for the CDR3 is TGCGCCAGCAGCCCACAGGACGCTTACGTCCCCGAGTTCTTC. This chain links TRBV4-1 with TRBJ2-1, with a possible D match to TRBD1 (5 bases). There are 14 residues in the CDR3. V lost 4 bases, J lost 14 bases, and 21 bases lay in between. The germline CDR1 and CDR2 sequences are MGHRA and YSYEKL.

The chain carries TRBV15 and TRBJ2-5; tentative D call: TRBD2 (6 bases). The length of the CDR3 is 14 residues. Between the trimmed V and J ends, which lost 6 bases and 1 base, there was a span of 12 bases. CDR1 is LNHNV, CDR2 YYDKDF, per germline (reference sequence). CDR3 in DNA: TGTGCCACCAGTCTCACCGGGGGCCAAGAGACCCAGTACTTC. The encoded protein is CATSLTGGQETQYF.

As to this clone: The identical CDR3 is also encoded by other nucleotide sequences in the sample. The V and J genes are TRBV7-9 and TRBJ1-2, with TRBD1 matching over 7 bases. This CDR3 contains 16 residues. CDR1 is SEHNR and CDR2 is FQNEAQ in the germline V gene (reference sequence). V lost 0 bases to trimming and J lost 7 bases; unmatched junction nucleotides: 11. The CDR3 DNA sequence: TGTGCCAGCAGCTTAGCCGGGACAGCTAAGAGGGGTGGCTACACCTTC. Its protein product is CASSLAGTAKRGGYTF.